These 9 T cell receptor beta chains share one sample of origin, sequenced in a study of blood T cell repertoires in COVID-19. Sequencing used immunoSEQ multiplex PCR; TCRdb keeps in-frame clones, though not all of them. The repertoire holds approximately 20,000 clones, with 88% as singletons. Sequencing used peripheral blood. All receptors come from a human donor in a cohort sampled during active COVID-19.

The chain recombines TRBV9 with TRBJ2-3, with TRBD1 matching over 7 bases. This CDR3 region has 17 residues. Trimming removed 0 bases from V and 4 bases from J; junction bases left unmatched: 11. Germline loops: CDR1 SGDLS, CDR2 YYNGEE. Here the CDR3 DNA reads TGTGCCAGCAGCGTAGGGGACAGCTGGGTTAGGGCAGATACGCAGTATTTT. This codes for CASSVGDSWVRADTQYF.

The chain is built from TRBV7-2 and TRBJ1-5, with D unclear. The CDR3 sequence is 16 residues long. The germline V gene has CDR1 SGHTA and CDR2 FQGNSA. Trimming left V 2 bases short and J 4 bases short, with 15 bases between. As DNA, the CDR3 is TGTGCCAGCAGCTTATACGGCCGGGGTTCAAATCAGCCCCAGCATTTT. This gives the protein CASSLYGRGSNQPQHF. The variable domain in full, completed from reference TRBV7-2 and TRBJ1-5, reads GAGVSQSPSNKVTEKGKDVELRCDPISGHTALYWYRQSLGQGLEFLIYFQGNSAPDKSGLPSDRFSAERTGGSVSTLTIQRTQQEDSAVYLCASSLYGRGSNQPQHFGDGTRLSIL.

This chain uses TRBV3-1 (or the pseudogene TRBV3-2) with TRBJ1-5, with D tentatively TRBD1 (6 bases). The CDR3 consists of 15 residues. Per germline, CDR1 LGHDT and CDR2 YNNKEL (reference sequence). V lost 1 base and J 0 bases, leaving 7 bases between the germline ends. The CDR3 nucleotides read TGTGCCAGCAGCCAAGGGGGGCTTAGCAATCAGCCCCAGCATTTT. Amino acids: CASSQGGLSNQPQHF.

This rearrangement joins TRBV28 to TRBJ1-3, with 11 bases aligning to TRBD1. Germline CDR1 MDHEN, CDR2 SYDVKM. The CDR3 consists of 15 residues. The ends lost 4 bases at V and 6 bases at J; junction bases unmatched: 5. The CDR3 is CASSSPDRGLNTIYF. For the CDR3, the DNA is TGTGCCAGCAGTTCCCCGGACAGGGGGCTAAACACCATATATTTT.

The chain couples TRBV11-2 to TRBJ1-1, with D possibly being TRBD1 (5 bases). Germline-derived CDR1 and CDR2 are SGHAT and FQNNGV. The CDR3 spans 15 residues. V was shortened by 5 bases and J by 8 bases, with 21 bases between the two germline ends. The CDR3 loop is CASSPGHQAGSEAFF. In DNA form, the CDR3 reads TGTGCCAGCAGCCCCGGACACCAGGCGGGGAGCGAAGCTTTCTTT. The whole variable domain, filled in from reference TRBV11-2 and TRBJ1-1, reads EAGVAQSPRYKIIEKRQSVAFWCNPISGHATLYWYQQILGQGPKLLIQFQNNGVVDDSQLPKDRFSAERLKGVDSTLKIQPAKLEDSAVYLCASSPGHQAGSEAFFGQGTRLTVV.

This chain connects TRBV7-8 to TRBJ1-6; tentatively, D is TRBD1 (6 bases). The length of the CDR3 is 15 residues. Between the trimmed V and J ends, which lost 3 bases and 14 bases, there was a span of 20 bases. Germline V CDR1 and CDR2: SGHVS, FQNEAQ. CDR3 coding DNA: TGTGCCAGCAGCTTTGGTCGGGACACCCCGTCGGCCCTCCACTTT. Translating gives CASSFGRDTPSALHF.

This rearrangement joins TRBV14 to TRBJ2-5; the D gene is possibly TRBD2 (6 bases). V gave up 5 bases and J gave up 7 bases, with 17 bases separating them. The CDR3 is 14 residues long. Germline assignment: CDR1 SGHDN and CDR2 FVKESK. The CDR3 nucleotides read TGTGCCAGCAGCAAGGGACTCCCGCGGGCGACCCAGTACTTC. It yields the protein CASSKGLPRATQYF.

This chain joins TRBV9 and TRBJ2-2; TRBD2 is a possible D gene (6 bases). V lost 2 bases to trimming and J lost 6 bases, with 8 bases between them. Germline V gene sequence: CDR1 SGDLS, CDR2 YYNGEE. This CDR3 is 13 amino acids long. The CDR3: CASSVLASGELFF. The CDR3 DNA follows: TGTGCCAGCAGCGTCCTAGCGTCCGGGGAGCTGTTTTTT.

This clone has only one observation. This chain connects TRBV29-1 to TRBJ1-1, with D maybe TRBD1 (5 bases). The CDR3 spans 13 residues. Germline-derived CDR1 and CDR2 are SQVTM and ANQGSEA. V lost 5 bases and J lost 1, with 11 bases in between. In nucleotides, the CDR3 is TGCAGCGTTTCCCTCGGGGGGAACACTGAAGCTTTCTTT. Protein sequence: CSVSLGGNTEAFF.